A single sample gave rise to the 12 T cell receptor beta chains below, sequenced in a study of blood T cells in healthy people across ages. It was with a sample-barcoded 5' primer and a J-beta primer mix that a second PCR of roughly 7 to 12 cycles was run. MiXCR, run by TCRdb on the 5' RACE reads, gives a single entry per CDR3 protein. The repertoire has almost 1 million distinct CDR3 sequences, roughly 51% of them found once; the top ten carry 20% to 25%. Sequencing was performed on blood. Every receptor here comes from a woman aged 55-69 years in good health.

This sequence joins TRBV12-3 or TRBV12-4 and TRBJ1-5, with D possibly being TRBD1 (5 bases). V was clipped by 5 bases and J by 8 bases, with 16 bases between them. The CDR3 is 14 amino acids. Here the CDR3 reads CASSTDTPGKPQHF. CDR3 DNA sequence: TGTGCCAGCAGTACGGACACCCCGGGAAAGCCCCAGCATTTT.

The gene calls are TRBV5-6 and TRBJ2-5; TRBD1 or TRBD2 may be the D gene (5 bases each). The CDR3 sequence is 17 residues long. CDR1 SGHDT and CDR2 YYEEEE come from the germline V gene. The V and J ends lost 0 bases and 5 bases respectively, with 20 bases between them. The CDR3 DNA reads as TGTGCCAGCAGCTTGGGGTTGGTCTCCCAGGGACGGGAGACCCAGTACTTC. It encodes CASSLGLVSQGRETQYF.

The chain employs TRBV27 and TRBJ2-5, with D tentatively TRBD1 (5 bases). V lost 6 bases and J 3 bases, leaving 8 bases between the germline ends. CDR1 and CDR2 (germline): MNHEY, SMNVEV (reference sequence). The CDR3 runs 12 residues. In DNA, the CDR3 is TGTGCCAGCAGGGGGCGCGAAGAGACCCAGTACTTC. It specifies CASRGREETQYF.

There are a few counts of this clonotype. This sequence joins TRBV6-4 and TRBJ2-2, with D uncertain. Germline V gene data show CDR1 as MRHNA and CDR2 as SNTAGT. With 3 bases removed from V and 1 base from J, the gap between germline ends came to 6 bases. The CDR3 is 14 amino acids. The CDR3 DNA follows: TGTGCCAGCAGTGAGGAGTTGAACACCGGGGAGCTGTTTTTT. It encodes CASSEELNTGELFF.

The chain carries TRBV6-2 or TRBV6-3 and TRBJ1-5, with 9 nucleotides matching TRBD1. Germline lookup yields CDR1 MNHEY and CDR2 SVGEGT. This CDR3 has 16 residues. Trimming removed 0 bases from V and 5 bases from J; junction bases left unmatched: 5. The CDR3 sequence: CASSYSRDRDDQPQHF. The CDR3 DNA is TGTGCCAGCAGTTACTCGCGGGACAGGGACGATCAGCCCCAGCATTTT.

This clonotype turned up a few times. The chain links TRBV27 to TRBJ2-7, with D tentatively TRBD1 (6 bases). V was trimmed by 3 bases and J by 0 bases, leaving 15 bases between them. CDR1 is MNHEY, CDR2 SMNVEV, per germline (reference sequence). The CDR3 runs to 16 residues. The CDR3 loop reads CASSFQGQGSSYEQYF. DNA for the CDR3: TGTGCCAGCAGTTTTCAAGGGCAGGGGAGCTCCTACGAGCAGTACTTC.

The CDR3 nucleotides read TGTGCCAGCTCACCAGTGGCGCAGGCTGGGCTGGAGACCCAGTACTTC. Protein sequence: CASSPVAQAGLETQYF. This chain links TRBV18 with TRBJ2-5; no clear D gene. The CDR3 covers 16 residues. V dropped 2 bases and J dropped 5 bases, with 18 bases sitting between them. Germline V gene sequence: CDR1 KGHSH, CDR2 LQKENI.

The J gene is TRBJ2-1, the V gene TRBV4-2; 13 bases are a match to TRBD2. V lost 0 bases and J lost 7; bases outside the gene matches: 9. CDR3 size: 18 residues. Germline loops: CDR1 LGHNA, CDR2 YNFKEQ. This CDR3 reads CASSQEFVGLAGLNEQFF. CDR3 sequence (DNA): TGTGCCAGCAGCCAAGAGTTTGTGGGACTAGCGGGGCTGAATGAGCAGTTCTTC.

This clonotype was seen at least ten times. The rearrangement joins TRBV2 to TRBJ2-3, with TRBD1 identical over 9 bases. CDR3 length: 15 residues. Germline CDR1 reads SNHLY; CDR2 reads FYNNEI. With 4 bases clipped from V and 4 bases from J, the junction kept 6 bases outside the gene matches. The CDR3 reads CASSGDRVGADTQYF. CDR3 DNA: TGTGCCAGCAGTGGGGACAGGGTTGGTGCAGATACGCAGTATTTT.

The rearrangement joins TRBV6-4 to TRBJ2-2, with D possibly TRBD1 on 5 matching bases. V gave up 2 bases and J gave up 7 bases, with 8 bases separating them. CDR3 length: 13 residues. Germline CDR1 is MRHNA and CDR2 is SNTAGT. The CDR3 coding sequence is TGTGCCAGCAGTGACCAGGGTAACGGGGAGCTGTTTTTT. It codes for CASSDQGNGELFF.

The chain carries TRBV28 and TRBJ2-3; possibly TRBD2 for D (6 bases). The CDR3 covers 16 residues. Germline V gene sequence: CDR1 MDHEN, CDR2 SYDVKM. Trimming took 5 bases from V and 4 from J, leaving 19 bases between them. DNA for the CDR3: TGTGCCAGCAGTCCGGGGCTAGCGAGGGAGGCAGATACGCAGTATTTT. Residues: CASSPGLAREADTQYF.

This clonotype was picked up a small number of times. This sequence joins TRBV10-3 and TRBJ1-6, with 9 bases that match TRBD1. This CDR3 has 15 residues. The germline CDR1 and CDR2 sequences are ENHRY and SYGVKD. V shed 5 bases and J 10 bases; nucleotides not matched to a gene: 9. The CDR3 here is CAISRTGESGSPLHF. The CDR3 nucleotides are TGTGCCATCAGTAGGACAGGGGAATCAGGATCACCCCTCCACTTT.